This TCR beta chain was recovered during a study of regulatory T cells in long-lasting Graves disease. This clonotype was seen many times. The antigen remains undetermined. In building TCR beta libraries, iRepertoire HTBI primers were used together with Arm-PCR of CDR3 regions. Authors' data handling: Samples collectively showed some 60 TRBV and approximately 15 TRBJ segments. Each CDR3 protein is one row after TCRdb ran MiXCR on the multiplex PCR reads. For this entry, the V and J calls and clone size follow TCRdb and not the study's own pipeline. The sample shows approximately 400,000 distinct CDR3 sequences, around 20% of them seen only once. Findings and limits, study-wide: Possibly, too few samples lowered accuracy. When disease was persistent, TRBV28, TRBJ1-2 and TRBJ2-5 were the favored segments.

The CDR3 sequence is 11 residues long. The germline V gene encodes CDR1 MNHEY and CDR2 SVGEGT. The V gene lost 6 bases and the J gene lost 7 bases, with 6 bases spanning the gap. Time point meaning: persistent/refractory GD, antithyroid drugs over 5 years with positive TRAb. The TCR library was made from RNA that had been extracted from PBMCs in TRIzol. The patients were enrolled through endocrinology in Xi'an, China. The receptor's source is a female donor with Graves disease. This sample comprised peripheral blood mononuclear cells (PBMCs), obtained when the disease was refractory, from a patient treated with antithyroid drugs. This chain connects TRBV6-2 or TRBV6-3 to TRBJ1-4; maybe TRBD1 (5 bases). The CDR3 DNA reads as TGTGCCAGCAGGGGGGTTGAAAAACTGTTTTTT. Translation gives CASRGVEKLFF.